This T cell receptor beta chain was captured in a study of cytomegalovirus exposure and HLA in healthy donors. Germline trimming cut 5 bases from V and 0 bases from J; bases unmatched to any gene: 7. Germline V gene sequence: CDR1 SEHNR, CDR2 FQNEAQ (reference sequence). The CDR3 totals 16 residues. This clone was found a few times. 60 Vbeta and 13 Jbeta primers were used in PCR. Libraries were prepared by immunoSEQ multiplex PCR; TCRdb keeps only in-frame clonotypes and omits some of them. Altogether around 170,000 clones are present, roughly 80% being singletons, with the ten largest covering approximately 3.8%.

This clonotype originated in a middle-aged man in good health and CMV-seronegative. V usage is TRBV7-9 and J usage is TRBJ2-7, with 10 bases matching TRBD1. The sequencing input was PBMCs. CDR3 protein: CASSGRTGGHSYEQYF. CDR3 nucleotide sequence: TGTGCCAGCAGCGGAAGGACAGGGGGGCACTCCTACGAGCAGTACTTC. Complete variable domain (other parts from reference TRBV7-9 and TRBJ2-7): DTGVSQNPRHKITKRGQNVTFRCDPISEHNRLYWYRQTLGQGPEFLTYFQNEAQLEKSRLLSDRFSAERPKGSFSTLEIQRTEQGDSAMYLCASSGRTGGHSYEQYFGPGTRLTVT.